This entry describes one T cell receptor (beta chain). This entry is derived from a study of identical twins. The CDR3 loop spans 13 amino acids. Deletions cut 4 bases from V and 6 bases from J, with 12 bases between. TCRdb redid the calling of the 5' RACE reads with MiXCR, one entry per CDR3 protein. The table has over 600,000 distinct CDR3 sequences, 21% seen once. This sample was shared with a second study, whose subject was T cells expressing NK-cell markers.

The V call is TRBV12-3 or TRBV12-4, the J call TRBJ1-2, with D perhaps matching TRBD1 (5 bases). The sequence was obtained from a woman aged 18-29 years in good health. The source material was PBMCs. The CDR3 DNA follows: TGTGCCAGCAGTTACAGGAGAATCCATGGCTACACCTTC. Residues: CASSYRRIHGYTF.